The text below deals with one T cell receptor (beta chain). Its antigen is currently unknown. Primers: 60 Vbeta forward and 13 Jbeta reverse. The assay was immunoSEQ multiplex PCR, and TCRdb's table has in-frame clones only and misses some. The data hold over 70,000 clones, with about 80% observed a single time. The sample originates from a study of cytomegalovirus exposure and HLA in healthy donors. General study findings and limits: CMV serostatus was the only recorded immune exposure for donors. Accurate prediction of most subjects' HLA-A and HLA-B alleles from TCR beta sequences was reported. The study labeled 164 TCR beta chains cytomegalovirus-associated.

Germline assignment: CDR1 SGHTA and CDR2 FQGNSA. V trimming: 2 bases; J trimming: 1 base; junction bases outside the gene matches: 4. The CDR3 loop spans 15 amino acids. The sequence came from a male donor in good health and CMV-seronegative. Sequenced: PBMCs. The chain joins TRBV7-2 to TRBJ1-1, with TRBD1 identical over 7 bases. CDR3 in DNA: TGTGCCAGCAGCTTACGGACAGGATCGAACACTGAAGCTTTCTTT. This translates into CASSLRTGSNTEAFF.